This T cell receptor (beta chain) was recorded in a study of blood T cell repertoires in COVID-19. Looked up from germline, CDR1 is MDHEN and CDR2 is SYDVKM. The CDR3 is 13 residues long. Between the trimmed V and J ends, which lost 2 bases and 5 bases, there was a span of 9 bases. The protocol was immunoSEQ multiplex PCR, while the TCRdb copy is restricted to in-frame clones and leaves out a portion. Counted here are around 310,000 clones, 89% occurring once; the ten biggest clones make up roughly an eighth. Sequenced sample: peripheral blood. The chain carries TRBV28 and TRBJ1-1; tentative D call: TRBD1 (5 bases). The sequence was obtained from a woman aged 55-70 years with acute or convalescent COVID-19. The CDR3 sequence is CASSLQGKTEAFF. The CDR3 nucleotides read TGTGCCAGCAGTTTACAGGGAAAAACTGAAGCTTTCTTT.